The 12 T cell receptor beta chains below come from one sample, sequenced in a study of blood T cell repertoires in COVID-19. TCRdb's copy holds only in-frame clones and misses some; the assay was immunoSEQ multiplex PCR. The sample lists about 390,000 clones; roughly 89% were seen once. Sequenced sample: PBMCs or T cells enriched from blood (not recorded which). All receptors come from a woman between 45 and 65 years old who had recovered from COVID-19.

The V and J genes are TRBV19 and TRBJ1-1; D might be TRBD1 (5 bases). Germline V gene sequence: CDR1 LNHDA, CDR2 SQIVND (reference sequence). The CDR3 extends over 15 amino acids. V was shortened by 7 bases and J by 0 bases, with 15 bases between the two germline ends. The CDR3 sequence is CASKKDMLMNTEAFF. In DNA form, the CDR3 reads TGTGCCAGTAAAAAGGACATGCTCATGAACACTGAAGCTTTCTTT.

This clone was picked up one time. The chain links TRBV6-1 to TRBJ2-7; 10 nucleotides align to TRBD1. Germline V lookup: CDR1 MNHNS, CDR2 SASEGT. The CDR3 runs 16 residues. The V and J ends lost 4 bases and 2 bases, in that order; junction bases with no gene match: 8. The chain's CDR3 is CASSGGDRGLTYEQYF. The CDR3 coding sequence is TGTGCCAGCAGTGGGGGGGACAGGGGATTGACCTACGAGCAGTACTTC.

The sample holds one count of this clone. V usage is TRBV11-2 and J usage is TRBJ2-3; 8 bases align to TRBD2. The CDR3 is made up of 15 amino acids. With V trimmed by 1 base and J by 5 bases, 5 bases remained unmatched. The germline CDR1 and CDR2 sequences are SGHAT and FQNNGV. The CDR3: CASSLGGGHLDTQYF. CDR3 nucleotide sequence: TGTGCCAGCAGCTTAGGCGGGGGGCATTTAGATACGCAGTATTTT.

This sequence joins TRBV6-4 and TRBJ1-6; D possibly corresponds to TRBD1 (5 bases). The length of the CDR3 is 14 residues. V shed 5 bases and J shed 10 bases, with 15 bases lying between them. The germline V gene encodes CDR1 MRHNA and CDR2 SNTAGT. CDR3 sequence reads: CASSNIDSRSPLHF. The CDR3 DNA sequence: TGTGCCAGCAGTAATATCGACAGTCGATCACCCCTCCACTTT.

The chain links TRBV28 to TRBJ2-7; possible D gene TRBD2, 5 bases. This CDR3 has 15 amino acids. Trimming took 7 bases from V and 0 from J, leaving 16 bases between them. In germline, CDR1 is MDHEN, CDR2 SYDVKM. This chain's CDR3 is CASTSRAGFSYEQYF. The CDR3 DNA reads TGTGCCAGCACCTCTAGGGCGGGTTTCTCCTACGAGCAGTACTTC.

The V call is TRBV29-1, the J call TRBJ1-1; the D is unclear. The V gene lost 0 bases and the J gene lost 13 bases, with 15 bases spanning the gap. Germline lookup yields CDR1 SQVTM and CDR2 ANQGSEA. The length of the CDR3 is 12 residues. The chain's CDR3 is CSVEDLGGTLFF. In nucleotides, the CDR3 is TGCAGCGTTGAAGACCTTGGAGGCACGCTTTTCTTT. Filled out from reference TRBV29-1 and TRBJ1-1, the complete variable domain reads SAVISQKPSRDICQRGTSLTIQCQVDSQVTMMFWYRQQPGQSLTLIATANQGSEATYESGFVIDKFPISRPNLTFSTLTVSNMSPEDSSIYLCSVEDLGGTLFFGQGTRLTVV.

This chain connects TRBV19 to TRBJ1-5, with 8 positions matching TRBD1. Per the germline V gene, CDR1 is LNHDA and CDR2 is SQIVND (reference sequence). CDR3 length: 15 amino acids. The V and J ends lost 2 bases and 1 base, in that order; junction bases with no gene match: 1. CDR3 nucleotides: TGTGCCAGTAGTATAACAGGGGGAAGCAATCAGCCCCAGCATTTT. Translation gives CASSITGGSNQPQHF.

The chain combines TRBV7-9 with TRBJ2-3, with a tentative D call TRBD2 (5 bases). The CDR3 is 15 amino acids. The V gene lost 5 bases and the J gene lost 0 bases, with 12 bases spanning the gap. Germline CDR1 and CDR2: SEHNR and FQNEAQ (reference sequence). The CDR3 spells CASSPGSASTDTQYF. CDR3 sequence (DNA): TGTGCCAGCAGCCCGGGGTCCGCTAGCACAGATACGCAGTATTTT.

The chain uses TRBV5-6 and TRBJ1-6; 8 nucleotides match TRBD1. The V segment lost 4 bases and the J segment 4 bases; nucleotides outside the gene matches: 10. Germline values: CDR1 SGHDT, CDR2 YYEEEE. This CDR3 region has 17 residues. In nucleotides, the CDR3 is TGTGCCAGCAGCGCCGGACAGGGATCCTTTTATAATTCACCCCTCCACTTT. As protein: CASSAGQGSFYNSPLHF.

The chain uses TRBV5-4 and TRBJ2-3, with TRBD1 matching 9 bases. Germline V gives CDR1 SGHNT, CDR2 YYREEE (reference sequence). Germline trimming cut 5 bases from V and 5 bases from J; bases unmatched to any gene: 12. The CDR3 runs 16 residues. CDR3 loop: CASSGQGTSAVDTQYF. The CDR3 DNA is TGTGCCAGCAGTGGACAGGGGACCTCGGCGGTAGATACGCAGTATTTT.

The chain has TRBV27 and TRBJ2-7, with 8 bases lining up with TRBD2. Per germline, CDR1 MNHEY and CDR2 SMNVEV (reference sequence). V gave up 4 bases and J gave up 1 base; unmatched junction bases: 6. The CDR3 extends over 15 amino acids. The CDR3 loop is CASSSPREGSYEQYF. The CDR3 coding sequence is TGTGCCAGCAGTTCGCCCCGGGAGGGTTCCTACGAGCAGTACTTC.

The chain uses TRBV5-4 and TRBJ2-7, with TRBD2 matching over 12 bases. Trimming took 5 bases from V and 6 from J; bases not matched to a gene: 12. The CDR3 loop spans 16 amino acids. Germline V gene data show CDR1 as SGHNT and CDR2 as YYREEE (reference sequence). The CDR3 sequence is CASSSGTSGFQGEQYF. CDR3 DNA: TGTGCCAGCAGTTCCGGGACTAGCGGGTTCCAAGGCGAGCAGTACTTC.